The 7 T cell receptor beta chains below come from one sample, sequenced in a study of T cell responses to AZD1222 COVID-19 vaccine. Method: immunoSEQ multiplex PCR; TCRdb's copy keeps in-frame clones and lacks some. The sample consists of around 130,000 clones, around nine tenths of them appearing once. This specimen consisted of peripheral blood, obtained on day 0 of AZD1222 vaccination. These receptor sequences come from an adult in good health.

V gene TRBV30 combines with J gene TRBJ2-7, with TRBD1 as a possible D gene (5 bases). This CDR3 has 13 amino acids. V gave up 3 bases and J gave up 1 base, with 10 bases separating them. Germline CDR1 reads GTSNPN; CDR2 reads SVGIG (reference sequence). CDR3 coding DNA: TGTGCCTGGAGCCAAGGGGTGTCCTACGAGCAGTACTTC. Translation: CAWSQGVSYEQYF.

The chain's CDR3 is CASSSGGRGVYGYTF. CDR3 DNA sequence: TGCGCCAGCAGCTCTGGGGGCCGGGGGGTCTATGGCTACACCTTC. The chain uses TRBV5-1 and TRBJ1-2; possibly TRBD1 for D (6 bases). V gave up 3 bases and J gave up 4 bases, with 16 bases separating them. The V gene's germline CDR1 is SGHRS and CDR2 YFSETQ. CDR3 length: 15 amino acids.

The chain carries TRBV27 and TRBJ1-5, with 8 bases lining up with TRBD1. From germline, CDR1 is MNHEY and CDR2 SMNVEV (reference sequence). This CDR3 is built from 13 residues. Trimming at V came to 8 bases and at J to 2 bases, leaving 2 bases not matched to a gene. The CDR3 spells CASGQGRNQPQHF. The CDR3 DNA sequence: TGTGCCAGCGGACAGGGCCGCAATCAGCCCCAGCATTTT.

This chain connects TRBV30 to TRBJ1-3; tentative D call: TRBD1 (5 bases). This CDR3 is 15 amino acids long. Germline CDR1 reads GTSNPN; CDR2 reads SVGIG (reference sequence). V shed 3 bases and J shed 0 bases, with 12 bases lying between them. The CDR3 protein is CAWSLTGSSGNTIYF. The CDR3 DNA is TGTGCCTGGAGCCTAACAGGTTCCTCTGGAAACACCATATATTTT.

This clone came up once. The same CDR3 can be traced to other DNA sequences in this sample. This chain connects TRBV7-2 to TRBJ2-2, with 9 nucleotides matching TRBD1. In germline, CDR1 is SGHTA, CDR2 FQGNSA. J lost 2 bases, V lost 6 bases, and 4 bases had no gene match. The CDR3 is made up of 15 amino acids. CDR3 nucleotides: TGTGCCAGCAGGCCTACAGGGGGCAACACCGGGGAGCTGTTTTTT. Translated, it gives CASRPTGGNTGELFF.

As DNA, the CDR3 is TGTGCCAGCAGTTACAGCCACTATGGCTACACCTTC. Translation gives CASSYSHYGYTF. This rearrangement joins TRBV12-3 or TRBV12-4 to TRBJ1-2; D uncertain. This CDR3 is built from 12 residues. Deletions cut 4 bases from V and 3 bases from J, with 6 bases between.

This rearrangement joins TRBV14 to TRBJ2-3; 7 bases line up with TRBD2. Germline CDR1 reads SGHDN; CDR2 reads FVKESK. CDR3 length: 15 residues. V lost 5 bases to trimming and J lost 0 bases; unmatched junction nucleotides: 5. CDR3 residues: CASSTRGSSTDTQYF. The CDR3 DNA is TGTGCCAGCAGCACCCGCGGGAGTAGCACAGATACGCAGTATTTT.